This T cell receptor (beta chain) originates from a study of shared clonotypes between healthy human individuals. Broader study findings: Some clonotypes were shared by all four sorted-subset donors, while others were not shared. The non-shared ones had lower generation probabilities than the shared ones.

The CDR3 spans 16 residues. J lost 0 bases, V lost 3 bases, and 4 bases had no gene match. Germline V gene sequence: CDR1 SEHNR, CDR2 FQNEAQ (reference sequence). A remark on this clone: Its matching antigen is unknown.

CD4+ cells underwent separation, giving CD45RA+ naive and CD45RA-negative memory subsets. When replicate PCRs were run on sorted subsets, they used 200 ng DNA, tens of thousands of T cell genomes. Original analysis: ImmunoSEQ junction-only sequences lacked quality scores, so their filtering differed. Produced via immunoSEQ multiplex PCR; TCRdb's table is partial and in-frame only. D and trimming come from the DNA, and the V and J calls and clone size come from that table. This sample has some 2.4 million clones, with 93% found just once. The sequence was collected from a man younger than 30 in good health. Some clones in this sample may be carry-over from other donors' samples. The chain joins TRBV7-9 to TRBJ1-4, with 7 bases identical to TRBD1. What was sequenced was naive CD4+ T cells from PBMCs. Subset in this sample: CD45RA+ positively selected. CDR3 sequence (DNA): TGTGCCAGCAGCTTTGGACAGGTAGCAACTAATGAAAAACTGTTTTTT. It encodes CASSFGQVATNEKLFF.